This TCR beta chain was recorded in a study of T cells after yellow fever vaccination. About the research overall: Fractions containing few cells were prepared with SMART-Seq v4 Ultra Low Input.

Overall study results and limits: Relatively few clonotypes were ones that appeared in both CD4 and CD8 compartments. Post-booster samples contained most primary-vaccination clones (approximately 96% CD4, about 90% CD8).

The 5'RACE template-switching step produced TCR cDNA and added a universal primer site and UMIs. TCRdb re-called the 5' RACE reads through MiXCR, storing one row per CDR3 protein. The sample lists about 240,000 distinct CDR3 sequences, roughly 3.7% occurring once. As to this clonotype: The target antigen is unknown.

Trimming cost V 6 bases and J 5 bases, with 13 bases left between them. This CDR3 contains 14 residues. Germline V gene data show CDR1 as SGHNT and CDR2 as YENEEA. The TCR comes from a man in his late teens or twenties who received the YFV17D yellow fever vaccine. This chain links TRBV11-3 with TRBJ2-2; D is perhaps TRBD1 (5 bases). Sequencing used PBMCs, obtained 15 days after the yellow fever booster vaccination. In nucleotides, the CDR3 is TGTGCCAGCAGTCTCAGACAGACTACCGGGGAGCTGTTTTTT. As protein: CASSLRQTTGELFF. Full variable domain (outside the CDR3, taken from reference TRBV11-3 and TRBJ2-2): EAGVVQSPRYKIIEKKQPVAFWCNPISGHNTLYWYLQNLGQGPELLIRYENEEAVDDSQLPKDRFSAERLKGVDSTLKIQPAELGDSAVYLCASSLRQTTGELFFGEGSRLTVL.